The clone carrying this T cell receptor (beta chain) was seen repeatedly, ten times or more. Its antigen is unknown. The sample comes from a study of neurological immune-mediated disorders. Study findings and constraints: The phylogenetic placement of 18 of 34 multiple sclerosis patients' repertoires in one related-CDR3 cluster constitutes a possible signature.

Unsorted libraries were prepared from 2 million PBMCs that had been stored at -80 C. The CDR3 has 14 residues. The V gene end was trimmed by 0 bases and the J gene end by 3 bases; junction bases not matched to a gene: 2. CDR1 is SGHRS and CDR2 is YFSETQ in the germline V gene. MiXCR, applied by TCRdb to the 5' RACE reads, yields one record per CDR3 protein. The sample includes roughly 40,000 distinct CDR3 sequences, over 2% of them seen just once. The genes are TRBV5-1 and TRBJ2-5; 7 bases line up with TRBD1. The receptor was isolated from a man aged 45-65 years with multiple sclerosis. The sequencing sample was made of PBMCs. CDR3 in DNA: TGCGCCAGCAGCTTGGCAGGGGGTGAAGAGACCCAGTACTTC. Protein: CASSLAGGEETQYF.